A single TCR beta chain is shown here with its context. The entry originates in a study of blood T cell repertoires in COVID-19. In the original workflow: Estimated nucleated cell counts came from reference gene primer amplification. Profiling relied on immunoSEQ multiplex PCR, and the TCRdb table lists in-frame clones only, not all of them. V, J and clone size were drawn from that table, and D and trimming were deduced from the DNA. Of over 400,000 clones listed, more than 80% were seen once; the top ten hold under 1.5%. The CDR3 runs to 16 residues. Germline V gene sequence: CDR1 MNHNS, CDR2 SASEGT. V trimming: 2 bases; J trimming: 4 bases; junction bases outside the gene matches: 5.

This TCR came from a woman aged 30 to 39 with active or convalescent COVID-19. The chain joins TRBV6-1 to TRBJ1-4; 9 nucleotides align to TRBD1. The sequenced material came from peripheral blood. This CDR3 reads CASSEMVTGGNEKLFF. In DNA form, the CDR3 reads TGTGCCAGCAGTGAAATGGTGACAGGGGGTAATGAAAAACTGTTTTTT.